The present TCR beta chain was sequenced within a study of blood T cell repertoires in COVID-19. Study-wide background: PBMCs, B-cell-depleted T cells, or T cells were the source of the cDNA or gDNA that made up the material.

Looked up from germline, CDR1 is SGDLS and CDR2 is YYNGEE. The CDR3 consists of 14 residues. V shed 0 bases and J shed 6 bases, with 10 bases lying between them. Original processing methods: Amplification of reference gene primers provided the estimated nucleated cell counts. Sequenced by immunoSEQ multiplex PCR; TCRdb stores in-frame clones only, minus some. The D gene and trimming were derived from the DNA, and the V and J assignments and clone size from that table. The table shows some 200,000 clones, with about 87% occurring only once. This clone was picked up one time. The study assigned cohorts using participant-reported clinical history. For recovered donors of Cohort 3, there were two negative PCRs, clearance, or symptom resolution.

Sequences were obtained from PBMCs or T cells enriched from blood (not recorded which). The clonotype comes from a woman in her thirties who had recovered from COVID-19. The chain links TRBV9 to TRBJ1-3, with D perhaps matching TRBD1 (6 bases). The CDR3 sequence: CASSVAQGVNTIYF. The CDR3 coding sequence is TGTGCCAGCAGCGTAGCACAGGGCGTAAACACCATATATTTT.